This T cell receptor beta chain was captured in a study of shared clonotypes between healthy human individuals (dated by TCRdb to 2018 to 2021). A note on the overall study: The cohort included three men and a couple of women between 18 and 49 years of age. Blood TCR repertoires of 5 or 6 healthy adults were deeply sequenced to estimate repertoire size and the extent of clonotype sharing between individuals. Between about 0.94 and 8.9 billion PBMCs per donor were obtained by leukapheresis. To increase sequencing depth and limit assay-specific biases, TCR repertoire library preparation and sequencing were carried out by different laboratories using diverse techniques. For each donor, CD4 naive and CD4 memory were each given three plates, CD8 naive was given two plates, and CD8 memory was given one plate. The paper's findings and limits, for the study overall: The small number of donors limited the genetic and exposure-history diversity represented. Naive subsets generally had larger estimated clonotype richness than memory subsets. Based on pairwise subsampling, the degree of clonotype sharing among donors was expected to be affected by sequencing depth. Higher generation probabilities were observed for clonotypes shared by all four sorted-subset donors than for non-shared clonotypes. Sharing across a few donors was observed for about 5% of naive CD4, 3.5% of naive CD8, over 2% of memory CD4, and roughly 0.4% of memory CD8 clonotypes. Only blood was sampled, and tissue TCR repertoires likely differ from those in blood. Even with the large sequencing depth, rarefaction of the sorted-subset datasets indicated that sequencing was incomplete.

As for this clone: Its antigen is still unknown. No much larger clone exists at a distance of one base, and base qualities are not known.

V is trimmed back by 7 bases and J by 0 bases, and the junction contains 7 bases that no gene match accounts for. CDR1 and CDR2 (SNHLY, FYNNEI) derive from the germline V gene. From the cysteine through the phenylalanine, the CDR3 covers 17 amino acids. Kept here is only the CDR3 DNA, which spans 51 bases and is read in frame from base 1. Healthy HIV-negative adults with no recently reported acute infections or vaccinations were included as donors. Every donor was a Caucasian adult residing in Nashville, Tennessee, USA. CD4+ T cells were enriched by magnetic negative selection, after which naive cells were positively selected on CD45RA and the negative fraction was taken as the memory subset. Blood was collected by leukapheresis, and PBMCs were isolated by Ficoll-Histopaque density gradient centrifugation and then cryopreserved in liquid nitrogen vapor phase. Analytical flow cytometry was used to check the purity and quantity of each magnetically sorted T cell population. Each sorted fraction had its genomic DNA isolated and then quantified by UV absorbance on a Nanodrop 2000c.

Using the deep immunoSEQ assay, TCR CDR3 regions were amplified from genomic DNA by multiplex PCR. Extracted genomic DNA from each cell subset was spread evenly across all wells of several immunoSEQ 96-well plates, with each plate serving as a replicate. For sorted subsets, each replicate PCR was loaded with about 0.2 ug genomic DNA, equivalent to 25,000 to 35,000 T cell genomes. Purified libraries were measured with a Qubit 3.0 fluorometer, size-checked on a Bioanalyzer 2100, and measured again with the KAPA Library Quantification kit. Every immunoSEQ 96-well plate was sequenced on a separate single-read 150-cycle Illumina NextSeq 550 flow cell. As for the authors' bioinformatics: Because the immunoSEQ output held only junctional sequences and lacked quality scores, the filtering could not match the filtering applied to full-length reads. Sequences were annotated with PyIR, a Python wrapper for IgBLAST v1.9, using IMGT germline references to assign V/J genes and CDR3. Any read was removed if the V/J assignment was weak (E-value above 1e-6), the CDR3 was missing, or the read contained stop codons, out-of-frame junctions, or ambiguous translated residues. V3J clonotypes were defined as sequences sharing the same inferred V gene, J gene, and CDR3 amino acid sequence. Percentage overlap between repertoires was calculated by dividing the number of shared unique clonotypes by the size of the smaller repertoire. RTK rarefaction, the Chao1 estimator, and Recon v2.1 estimates of unobserved clonotypes were used to assess repertoire richness. Generation probabilities were computed with OLGA for all TCRbeta clonotypes obtained by the gDNA method from several donors. The source is immuneACCESS, and TCRdb retained only in-frame sequences with V and J called. Part of the clones is not carried over; for the studies checked, unresolved V genes explain less than half of this, and the remainder is unexplained. That table furnishes V, J and clone size, whereas the DNA furnished D and trimming. The sample yields 2 million to 3 million clones; 80% to 95% were counted once. The ten largest make up roughly 0.36% of the sample.

The chain links TRBV2 with TRBJ2-2; TRBD2 fits 11 bases in the junction. Sequencing was done on a sample of naive CD4+ T cells from PBMCs. What this sample's cell subset or site label stands for: CD45RA+ positively selected. This TCR was recovered from a man in his late teens or twenties in good health. Some clones in this sample may be carry-over from other donors' samples. At the DNA level, the sequence is TGTGCCAGCATGAAACTAGCGGGAGTACCGAACACCGGGGAGCTGTTTTTT. Translation gives CASMKLAGVPNTGELFF.